This T cell receptor beta chain was sequenced for a study of blood T cell repertoires in COVID-19. The method was immunoSEQ multiplex PCR; TCRdb's version includes in-frame clones alone and lacks a portion of them. The repertoire holds tens of thousands of clones, with about 91% as singletons. The CDR3 covers 14 residues. V was pared by 0 bases and J by 6 bases, with 12 bases between. The germline gives CDR1 LGHDT, CDR2 YNNKEL (reference sequence). The sample consisted of peripheral blood. The chain combines TRBV3-1 (or the pseudogene TRBV3-2) with TRBJ2-7; D is possibly TRBD2 (6 bases). The sequence was collected from an older woman with acute or convalescent COVID-19. The CDR3 sequence is CASSQDGIAVEQYF. CDR3 bases: TGTGCCAGCAGCCAAGATGGTATAGCGGTCGAGCAGTACTTC.